A selection of T cell receptor beta chains follows, all from one sample in a study of cytomegalovirus exposure and HLA in healthy donors. Generated by immunoSEQ multiplex PCR, the TCRdb table keeps only in-frame clones and is missing some. The sample consists of about 150,000 clones, under 90% of them appearing once. The sequenced material came from PBMCs. The receptors come from a young man in good health and CMV-seronegative. Both conserved end residues are part of each CDR3.

J gene | CDR3 length | V gene | CDR3 protein
TRBJ2-3 | 15 | TRBV5-4 | CASRPGGPYTDTQYF
TRBJ2-3 | 14 | TRBV29-1 | CSVSPRPRGDTQYF
TRBJ2-7 | 11 | TRBV29-1 | CSAEGDYEQYF
TRBJ2-3 | 12 | TRBV7-9 | CSSSSGTSVHYF
TRBJ2-3 | 15 | TRBV28 | CASSPGQMETDTQYF
TRBJ1-1 | 17 | TRBV9 | CASSVGPIQGAPTEAFF
TRBJ1-4 | 14 | TRBV28 | CAIGTGGNDEKLFF
TRBJ2-2 | 11 | TRBV5-4 | CASSTTGELFF
TRBJ2-4 | 16 | TRBV7-2 | CASSFRWTGFKNIQYF
TRBJ2-5 | 16 | TRBV19 | CASSKISGHPMETQYF
TRBJ2-7 | 14 | TRBV27 | CASSPSGGLYEQYF
TRBJ2-3 | 20 | TRBV4-1 | CASSQIGLAGGPNPTDTQYF
TRBJ2-5 | 15 | TRBV5-6 | CASSLALAGGETQYF
TRBJ1-3 | 15 | TRBV7-8 | CASSIQTHSGNTIYF
TRBJ1-4 | 13 | TRBV6-5 | CATPQATNEKLFF
TRBJ2-1 | 14 | TRBV6-5 | CASSYGGLNNEQFF
TRBJ2-1 | 18 | TRBV6-1 | CASSDRVLAGGPYNEQFF
TRBJ2-3 | 14 | TRBV7-9 | CASSLRSGSDTQYF
TRBJ1-2 | 14 | TRBV6-1 | CASNSPSVTYGYTF